This TCR beta chain was obtained from a study of T cell repertoires in cytomegalovirus infection. Whole-study context: Based on public TCR beta signatures, there were indications of CMV infection and of a matching HLA type.

Study results and caveats: Identification of carriers of CMV plus the relevant HLA was performed using cumulative public TCR beta family frequency. Dominating the ex vivo response were TCR beta clonotypes that were CMV-specific and HLA-C-restricted.

Concerning this clonotype: What it binds is unknown.

There are 17 residues in the CDR3. V shed 8 bases and J 0 bases; nucleotides not matched to a gene: 12. Germline loops: CDR1 MNHEY, CDR2 SMNVEV (reference sequence). From the reads, TCRdb called clonotypes with MiXCR, one entry per CDR3 protein. The repertoire consists of approximately 700,000 distinct CDR3 sequences, with about a third occurring once and the leading ten covering around 3%. This TCR was sampled from a human donor in good health (CMV status not recorded). Some clones in this sample may be carry-over from other donors' samples. The source material was PBMCs. This rearrangement joins TRBV27 to TRBJ2-3, with 9 bases lining up with TRBD2. The CDR3 sequence is CASSGGSGSPSTDTQYF. In nucleotides, the CDR3 is TGTGCCAGCTCGGGGGGTAGCGGGAGTCCCAGCACAGATACGCAGTATTTT.